The source of this T cell receptor beta chain is a study of blood T cell repertoires in COVID-19. At the level of the study: In each case, the material was cDNA or gDNA derived from T cells, B-cell-depleted T cells, or PBMCs.

From germline, CDR1 is LGHDT and CDR2 YNNKEL (reference sequence). V lost 2 bases, J lost 0 bases, and 11 bases lay in between. The CDR3 contains 16 residues. Generated by immunoSEQ multiplex PCR, the TCRdb table keeps only in-frame clones and is missing some. Altogether 300,000 to 400,000 clones are present, around 87% being singletons, with the ten largest covering approximately 4%. The clonotype was recovered from a woman in her fifties or sixties with active or convalescent COVID-19. The V gene is TRBV3-1 (or the pseudogene TRBV3-2), the J gene TRBJ1-3; D may be TRBD1 (6 bases). Sequences were obtained from peripheral blood. CDR3: CASSQTGTSSGNTIYF. The CDR3 nucleotides read TGTGCCAGCAGCCAAACCGGGACAAGCTCTGGAAACACCATATATTTT.